The T cell receptor (beta chain) described here comes from a study of cytomegalovirus exposure and HLA in healthy donors. Study summary: There were roughly 110 million unique TCR beta sequences, drawn from some 180 million T cells, in an earlier analysis.

Regarding this clone: What it recognizes is unknown.

General observations from the study: A highly shared variant cluster was judged a likely technical artifact.

The PCR had 60 Vbeta and 13 Jbeta primers. The data were produced by immunoSEQ multiplex PCR, yet TCRdb's version contains in-frame clones alone and is incomplete. The data hold approximately 150,000 clones, with about 70% observed a single time. The CDR3 extends over 13 amino acids. CDR1 KGHSH and CDR2 LQKENI come from the germline V gene. V dropped 6 bases and J dropped 6; count of bases not matched to a gene: 5. The clonotype was recovered from a woman in her thirties or forties in good health and CMV-seronegative. What was sequenced was PBMCs. The chain recombines TRBV18 with TRBJ1-1; TRBD1 aligns across 9 bases. This CDR3 reads CASSSGTGSEAFF. DNA for the CDR3: TGTGCCAGCTCCTCTGGGACAGGGTCTGAAGCTTTCTTT.